The 16 T cell receptor beta chains reported below all come from one sample, sequenced in a study of cytomegalovirus exposure and HLA in healthy donors. The PCR employed 60 Vbeta primers together with 13 Jbeta primers. Only in-frame clones appear in the TCRdb table, and some are missing; sequencing was by immunoSEQ multiplex PCR. Of roughly 160,000 clones listed, less than 90% were seen once; the top ten hold about 1%. Sequences were obtained from PBMCs. The source of these receptors is a man younger than 40 in good health and CMV-seronegative.

The chain has TRBV4-2 and TRBJ2-1; 8 nucleotides align to TRBD2. Germline V gives CDR1 LGHNA, CDR2 YNFKEQ. J lost 4 bases, V lost 2 bases, and 4 bases had no gene match. This CDR3 has 15 residues. As DNA, the CDR3 is TGTGCCAGCAGCCAACTCCGGGGGGGTTACAATGAGCAGTTCTTC. Its translation is CASSQLRGGYNEQFF.

The J gene is TRBJ2-3, the V gene TRBV2; D gene unclear. CDR1 and CDR2 from the germline V gene are SNHLY and FYNNEI. Trimming took off 0 bases at V and 0 bases at J, with 4 bases between the two ends. The CDR3 sequence is 14 residues long. CDR3 bases: TGTGCCAGCAGTGAAGCTAGTAGCACAGATACGCAGTATTTT. Translating gives CASSEASSTDTQYF.

This chain joins TRBV9 and TRBJ2-1; 8 nucleotides match TRBD2. Trimming at V came to 1 base and at J to 10 bases, leaving 1 base not matched to a gene. Germline lookup yields CDR1 SGDLS and CDR2 YYNGEE. The CDR3 is 12 residues long. In DNA form, the CDR3 reads TGTGCCAGCAGCGTATTAGCGGGGGAGCAGTTCTTC. Protein: CASSVLAGEQFF.

V and J are TRBV11-3 and TRBJ2-1; TRBD1 aligns across 11 bases. Germline V gene data show CDR1 as SGHNT and CDR2 as YENEEA. The CDR3 totals 17 residues. V lost 3 bases to trimming and J lost 9 bases; unmatched junction nucleotides: 13. Here the CDR3 reads CASSLDLGQGGGGEQFF. CDR3 nucleotide sequence: TGTGCCAGCAGCTTGGACCTGGGACAGGGGGGAGGCGGTGAGCAGTTCTTC.

The chain links TRBV25-1 to TRBJ1-5; D gene unclear. The germline V gene encodes CDR1 MGHDK and CDR2 SYGVNS. Trimming shortened V by 0 bases and J by 4 bases, and 7 bases separated the two germline ends. The CDR3 sequence is 14 residues long. This chain's CDR3 is CASSEYGGNQPQHF. In DNA form, the CDR3 reads TGTGCCAGCAGTGAATATGGAGGGAATCAGCCCCAGCATTTT.

The chain links TRBV11-1 to TRBJ1-1; D gene uncertain. The CDR3 runs to 14 residues. Trimming pared 2 bases from V and 4 bases from J, leaving 11 bases between. Germline assignment: CDR1 SGHAT and CDR2 FQDESV (reference sequence). The CDR3 DNA reads TGTGCCAGCAGCTTACGGTCCCCCTTCACTGAAGCTTTCTTT. Translating gives CASSLRSPFTEAFF.

CDR3 nucleotides: TGTGCCAGCAGTGGACAGGGGGGTCCTGGAAACACCATATATTTT. Protein sequence: CASSGQGGPGNTIYF. This rearrangement joins TRBV2 to TRBJ1-3; TRBD1 agrees at 9 bases. The V and J ends lost 4 bases and 2 bases, in that order; junction bases with no gene match: 3. Per the germline V gene, CDR1 is SNHLY and CDR2 is FYNNEI. The CDR3 loop spans 15 amino acids. The full variable domain, completed using reference TRBV2 and TRBJ1-3, is EPEVTQTPSHQVTQMGQEVILRCVPISNHLYFYWYRQILGQKVEFLVSFYNNEISEKSEIFDDQFSVERPDGSNFTLKIRSTKLEDSAMYFCASSGQGGPGNTIYFGEGSWLTVV.

The J gene is TRBJ2-1, the V gene TRBV2, with D possibly being TRBD1 (5 bases). The V gene's germline CDR1 is SNHLY and CDR2 FYNNEI. V lost 4 bases and J lost 15, with 13 bases in between. CDR3 size: 11 residues. The CDR3 sequence: CASSVTDPGFF. The DNA for the CDR3 is TGTGCCAGCAGTGTGACAGACCCCGGGTTCTTC.

This chain connects TRBV18 to TRBJ2-3, with 13 bases fitting TRBD2. J gave up 5 bases and V 3 bases, and 5 bases lay outside the gene matches. This CDR3 is 16 amino acids long. Germline CDR1 and CDR2: KGHSH and LQKENI. The DNA of the CDR3 is TGTGCCAGCTCACCTCCGGGACTAGCGGGAATAGATACGCAGTATTTT. This encodes CASSPPGLAGIDTQYF.

This chain uses TRBV28 with TRBJ2-3; D gene unclear. Trimming pared 8 bases from V and 0 bases from J, leaving 6 bases between. From germline, CDR1 is MDHEN and CDR2 SYDVKM. The CDR3 extends over 12 amino acids. The CDR3 DNA follows: TGTGCCAGCCTCTCTAGCACAGATACGCAGTATTTT. Translated: CASLSSTDTQYF. The whole variable domain, filled in from reference TRBV28 and TRBJ2-3, reads DVKVTQSSRYLVKRTGEKVFLECVQDMDHENMFWYRQDPGLGLRLIYFSYDVKMKEKGDIPEGYSVSREKKERFSLILESASTNQTSMYLCASLSSTDTQYFGPGTRLTVL.

This clone was seen just once. The J gene is TRBJ1-5, the V gene TRBV6-6, with a possible D match to TRBD1 (5 bases). Germline V gives CDR1 MNHNY, CDR2 SVGAGI (reference sequence). Trimming left V 10 bases short and J 0 bases short, with 13 bases between. The CDR3 is 14 residues long. CDR3 residues: CATVDTNSNQPQHF. For the CDR3, the DNA is TGTGCCACCGTGGACACAAATAGCAATCAGCCCCAGCATTTT.

Points on this clone: Relative to the germline gene, one junction end is altered; a read error may explain this. The rearrangement joins TRBV5-1 to TRBJ1-1; 8 bases map to TRBD1. The CDR3 covers 16 residues. Germline-derived CDR1 and CDR2 are SGHRS and YFSETQ. Written as DNA, the CDR3 is TGCGCCAGCAGCTTAGCATCAGGGGGCGCGAGAACTGAAGCTTCCTTT. Residues: CASSLASGGARTEASF.

V gene TRBV7-2 combines with J gene TRBJ1-4; D is possibly TRBD1 (5 bases). The V gene lost 5 bases and the J gene lost 1 base, with 5 bases spanning the gap. The CDR3 spans 13 residues. From germline, CDR1 is SGHTA and CDR2 FQGNSA. CDR3: CASSRGTNEKLFF. CDR3 in DNA: TGTGCCAGCAGCAGGGGAACTAATGAAAAACTGTTTTTT.

The chain carries TRBV9 and TRBJ2-1; 12 nucleotides agree with TRBD2. V lost 0 bases and J lost 3; bases outside the gene matches: 4. The CDR3 extends over 17 amino acids. Germline V CDR1 and CDR2: SGDLS, YYNGEE. The CDR3: CASSVGLAGVGYNEQFF. DNA of the CDR3: TGTGCCAGCAGCGTAGGACTAGCGGGAGTAGGCTACAATGAGCAGTTCTTC.

The chain carries TRBV4-1 and TRBJ2-2; a possible D gene is TRBD2 (5 bases). CDR3 size: 15 residues. V shed 8 bases and J shed 4 bases, with 17 bases lying between them. Germline lookup yields CDR1 MGHRA and CDR2 YSYEKL. CDR3: CASGNRELSTGELFF. The CDR3, as DNA: TGCGCCAGCGGGAACCGGGAACTGAGCACCGGGGAGCTGTTTTTT.

This clone was observed once. The chain recombines TRBV6-1 with TRBJ2-3, with D tentatively TRBD2 (6 bases). The CDR3 extends over 14 amino acids. Germline values: CDR1 MNHNS, CDR2 SASEGT. V shed 3 bases and J shed 6 bases, with 13 bases lying between them. CDR3 region: CASSDMLGGDTQYF. In nucleotides, the CDR3 is TGTGCCAGCAGTGACATGTTAGGAGGGGATACGCAGTATTTT.